These 22 T cell receptor beta chains came from one sample sequenced in a study of T cells after posttransplantation cyclophosphamide. Measured with immunoSEQ multiplex PCR; TCRdb has only the in-frame clones, and not every one. The repertoire has about 47,000 clones, roughly 92% of them found once; the top ten carry 2.9%. Sequencing was performed on PBMCs. The receptor source for this set is a woman aged 25 to 39 in good health and a related stem cell transplant donor.

The chain's CDR3 is CASSLALGYTF. DNA for the CDR3: TGTGCCAGCAGCTTAGCCCTTGGCTACACCTTC. The rearrangement links TRBV7-9 to TRBJ1-2; the D is unclear. The germline CDR1 and CDR2 sequences are SEHNR and FQNEAQ (reference sequence). The CDR3 contains 11 residues. The V and J ends lost 0 bases and 7 bases respectively, with 3 bases between them.

V and J are TRBV20-1 and TRBJ1-2; D perhaps matches TRBD1 (5 bases). CDR3 length: 11 amino acids. Germline V gene sequence: CDR1 DFQATT, CDR2 SNEGSKA (reference sequence). CDR3 DNA: TGCATGAGAAGTCAGGGATCTGGCTACACCTTC. This sequence encodes CMRSQGSGYTF.

V gene TRBV9 combines with J gene TRBJ1-2; D is unclear. CDR1 and CDR2 from the germline V gene are SGDLS and YYNGEE. V lost 1 base, J lost 4 bases, and 5 bases lay in between. This CDR3 has 12 residues. CDR3 DNA: TGTGCCAGCAGCGTATCAGGCTATGGCTACACCTTC. This sequence encodes CASSVSGYGYTF.

The chain uses TRBV2 and TRBJ1-2; D may be TRBD1 (6 bases). Looked up from germline, CDR1 is SNHLY and CDR2 is FYNNEI. Trimming stripped 6 bases from V and 8 bases from J, with 13 bases between. There are 12 residues in the CDR3. The CDR3 protein is CASRLLRGGYTF. The CDR3 DNA follows: TGTGCCAGCAGGCTGCTCAGGGGCGGCTACACCTTC.

This clone is a singleton in its sample. The CDR3 is CASSLSTGLNTIYF. Written as DNA, the CDR3 is TGTGCCAGCAGCTTATCGACAGGGCTGAACACCATATATTTT. V and J are TRBV7-2 and TRBJ1-3; TRBD1 aligns across 7 bases. The CDR3 extends over 14 amino acids. The J segment lost 7 bases and the V segment lost 2 bases, leaving 5 bases of the junction unmatched. Germline CDR1 and CDR2: SGHTA and FQGNSA.

The CDR3 bases are TGCGCCAGCAGCCAAGGATACAGGGGGTTCTACAATGAGCAGTTCTTC. This gives the protein CASSQGYRGFYNEQFF. This chain links TRBV4-3 with TRBJ2-1; TRBD1 matches 8 bases. V lost 1 base to trimming and J lost 3 bases; unmatched junction nucleotides: 5. Germline V gene lookup returns CDR1 LGHNA and CDR2 YSLEER. CDR3 length: 16 residues.

This clone was observed once. V is TRBV7-9 and J is TRBJ1-2; D unclear. Germline V gene lookup returns CDR1 SEHNR and CDR2 FQNEAQ (reference sequence). V lost 5 bases, J lost 5 bases, and 9 bases lay in between. CDR3 length equals 12 residues. The CDR3 loop is CASSQEGYGYTF. The CDR3 DNA is TGTGCCAGCAGCCAGGAGGGTTATGGCTACACCTTC.

The chain recombines TRBV18 with TRBJ1-6; a weak D match, TRBD1 (6 bases). CDR1 is KGHSH, CDR2 LQKENI, per germline. The CDR3 spans 18 residues. Trimming shortened V by 6 bases and J by 0 bases, and 18 bases separated the two germline ends. The CDR3 DNA reads as TGTGCCAGCTCGCTAACAGGGAGTTCGAGCTCCTATAATTCACCCCTCCACTTT. As protein: CASSLTGSSSSYNSPLHF.

This clone was recorded once. The chain is built from TRBV19 and TRBJ2-3; D is unclear. V was pared by 4 bases and J by 0 bases, with 11 bases between. Per germline, CDR1 LNHDA and CDR2 SQIVND (reference sequence). There are 15 residues in the CDR3. In DNA, the CDR3 is TGTGCCAGTAGTAGATCATCGGGTAGCACAGATACGCAGTATTTT. Protein product: CASSRSSGSTDTQYF. Full variable domain (remainder filled in from reference TRBV19 and TRBJ2-3): DGGITQSPKYLFRKEGQNVTLSCEQNLNHDAMYWYRQDPGQGLRLIYYSQIVNDFQKGDIAEGYSVSREKKESFPLTVTSAQKNPTAFYLCASSRSSGSTDTQYFGPGTRLTVL.

V is TRBV4-1 and J is TRBJ2-3; 9 nucleotides agree with TRBD2. The V gene end was trimmed by 0 bases and the J gene end by 4 bases; junction bases not matched to a gene: 14. The CDR3 runs 19 residues. CDR1 MGHRA and CDR2 YSYEKL come from the germline V gene. CDR3 in DNA: TGCGCCAGCAGCCAAGATCCGGGACTAGCTTCCAGGGCATCAGATACGCAGTATTTT. Translated, it gives CASSQDPGLASRASDTQYF.

The chain is built from TRBV21-1 and TRBJ1-5. TRBV21-1 is designated a pseudogene. The CDR3 sequence is 16 residues long. Written as DNA, the CDR3 is TGTGCCAGCAGCAAATTTAACGGGAATATCCATCAGCCCCAGCATTTT. Translating it yields CASSKFNGNIHQPQHF.

As regards this clone: At the DNA level, this CDR3 is encoded by other sequences in the same sample as well. This rearrangement joins TRBV18 to TRBJ1-5; D not resolved. Germline CDR1 KGHSH, CDR2 LQKENI. V gave up 3 bases and J gave up 0 bases, with 6 bases separating them. The CDR3 is 14 residues long. CDR3 coding DNA: TGTGCCAGCTCACCCCGGGGTAGCAATCAGCCCCAGCATTTT. Translating gives CASSPRGSNQPQHF.

The chain uses TRBV11-2 and TRBJ1-1; 7 nucleotides align to TRBD1. CDR1 SGHAT and CDR2 FQNNGV come from the germline V gene. The CDR3 runs to 12 residues. The V segment lost 5 bases and the J segment 8 bases; nucleotides outside the gene matches: 5. CDR3 loop: CASSRDRLEAFF. CDR3 coding DNA: TGTGCCAGCAGCCGGGACAGACTAGAAGCTTTCTTT.

The rearrangement links TRBV11-2 to TRBJ2-1; 10 bases map to TRBD1. The junction had 14 bases not matched to a gene; V was cut back by 5 bases and J by 7 bases. The CDR3 sequence is 17 residues long. Per germline, CDR1 SGHAT and CDR2 FQNNGV. CDR3 DNA sequence: TGTGCCAGCAGCCGAAGGGGTGTGGGACAGGGGAAAAATGAGCAGTTCTTC. Protein product: CASSRRGVGQGKNEQFF.

The chain has TRBV10-2 and TRBJ2-7; 7 bases agree with TRBD1. After removal of 2 bases from V and 7 bases from J, the junction contained 8 bases not matched to a gene. Germline V CDR1 and CDR2: WSHSY, SAAADI. The CDR3 is 14 amino acids. CDR3 sequence (DNA): TGCGCCAGCAGTGAGAGGTTGGGACAGTGGGAGCAGTACTTC. Its protein is CASSERLGQWEQYF.

This clone showed up just once. This rearrangement joins TRBV28 to TRBJ2-2; 13 bases line up with TRBD2. The V gene's germline CDR1 is MDHEN and CDR2 SYDVKM. This CDR3 contains 20 residues. V lost 3 bases to trimming and J lost 5 bases; unmatched junction nucleotides: 15. The CDR3 bases are TGTGCCAGCAGTTTCCCGGGACTAGCGGGACGGTCAGGGGGTACCGGGGAGCTGTTTTTT. Amino acid sequence: CASSFPGLAGRSGGTGELFF.

This clone was counted a single time. This sequence joins TRBV5-1 and TRBJ1-2, with TRBD1 matching 8 bases. V shed 3 bases, J shed 4 bases, and the junction held 17 bases outside the gene matches. Germline V gives CDR1 SGHRS, CDR2 YFSETQ. CDR3 length: 18 residues. CDR3 bases: TGCGCCAGCAGCTCGACGGACAGGGTCAATGTGGAGGGCTATGGCTACACCTTC. Translated: CASSSTDRVNVEGYGYTF.

The chain has TRBV6-1 and TRBJ2-3; a weak D match, TRBD1 (6 bases). Per the germline V gene, CDR1 is MNHNS and CDR2 is SASEGT. The V gene lost 4 bases and the J gene lost 2 bases, with 13 bases spanning the gap. The CDR3 is 15 amino acids. This chain's CDR3 is CASSGGAGVTDTQYF. CDR3 bases: TGTGCCAGCAGTGGTGGGGCAGGGGTCACAGATACGCAGTATTTT.

The V call is TRBV19, the J call TRBJ2-7; D ambiguous. There are 12 residues in the CDR3. The V gene lost 11 bases and the J gene lost 4 bases, with 15 bases spanning the gap. CDR1 LNHDA and CDR2 SQIVND come from the germline V gene (reference sequence). The CDR3 protein is CARERSVYEQYF. CDR3 DNA: TGTGCCCGAGAACGGTCCGTATACGAGCAGTACTTC.

The chain couples TRBV7-9 to TRBJ2-7, with D perhaps matching TRBD1 (5 bases). The germline gives CDR1 SEHNR, CDR2 FQNEAQ (reference sequence). The CDR3 contains 13 residues. V was pared by 1 base and J by 5 bases, with 9 bases between. The CDR3 spells CASSLGQGNEQYF. The CDR3 DNA follows: TGTGCCAGCAGCTTAGGGCAGGGTAACGAGCAGTACTTC. The complete variable domain, with remaining parts taken from reference TRBV7-9 and TRBJ2-7, reads DTGVSQNPRHKITKRGQNVTFRCDPISEHNRLYWYRQTLGQGPEFLTYFQNEAQLEKSRLLSDRFSAERPKGSFSTLEIQRTEQGDSAMYLCASSLGQGNEQYFGPGTRLTVT.

This clone has a handful of counts. This chain links TRBV6-1 with TRBJ2-3; TRBD2 matches at 11 bases. CDR3 size: 15 residues. Germline V gene lookup returns CDR1 MNHNS and CDR2 SASEGT. V shed 8 bases and J 4 bases; nucleotides not matched to a gene: 8. CDR3 protein: CASGLAGGQSDTQYF. For the CDR3, the DNA is TGTGCCAGCGGGTTAGCGGGGGGGCAGTCAGATACGCAGTATTTT.

The rearrangement links TRBV4-3 to TRBJ1-1; 11 positions match TRBD1. There are 16 residues in the CDR3. V shed 3 bases, J shed 4 bases, and the junction held 7 bases outside the gene matches. Germline loops: CDR1 LGHNA, CDR2 YSLEER. In DNA form, the CDR3 reads TGCGCCAGCAGCCAGCCCCCGGGACAGGGGGGCACTGAAGCTTTCTTT. Its protein is CASSQPPGQGGTEAFF.